Each of the 32 T cell receptor beta chains below was sequenced from the same sample in a study of T cells in Graves' hyperthyroidism and ophthalmopathy. Amplified TCR beta CDR3 regions came from RNA transcripts. First-round RT-PCR with HTBI primers amplified the TCR CDR3 region. TCRdb re-analysed the multiplex PCR reads in MiXCR, keeping a single row per CDR3 protein. The data show under 550,000 distinct CDR3 sequences, just under 20% seen once. The sequenced sample consisted of blood. The receptors stem from a man aged 35-49 years with Graves' ophthalmopathy.

The chain carries TRBV7-8 and TRBJ1-4, with D perhaps matching TRBD1 (6 bases). The CDR3 sequence is 14 residues long. From germline, CDR1 is SGHVS and CDR2 FQNEAQ. The V and J ends lost 1 base and 6 bases respectively, with 9 bases between them. The CDR3: CASSLGGRDEKLFF. The CDR3 DNA reads as TGTGCCAGCAGCTTAGGGGGGCGCGATGAAAAACTGTTTTTT. Filled out from reference TRBV7-8 and TRBJ1-4, the complete variable domain reads GAGVSQSPRYKVAKRGQDVALRCDPISGHVSLFWYQQALGQGPEFLTYFQNEAQLDKSGLPSDRFFAERPEGSVSTLKIQRTQQEDSAVYLCASSLGGRDEKLFFGSGTQLSVL.

This clonotype has only a few counts. The chain is built from TRBV19 and TRBJ1-5; D possibly corresponds to TRBD1 (6 bases). Germline V gene lookup returns CDR1 LNHDA and CDR2 SQIVND (reference sequence). The CDR3 has 13 residues. V lost 6 bases and J 6 bases, leaving 12 bases between the germline ends. CDR3 loop: CASSANRAQPQHF. CDR3 coding DNA: TGTGCCAGTAGCGCGAACAGGGCTCAGCCCCAGCATTTT.

The sample holds a few counts of this clonotype. The CDR3 protein is CASSSYDFSGSGVGELFF. CDR3 bases: TGTGCCAGCAGTTCATATGATTTTAGCGGGAGTGGAGTCGGGGAGCTGTTTTTT. This sequence joins TRBV28 and TRBJ2-2; 9 nucleotides agree with TRBD2. This CDR3 comprises 18 residues. With V trimmed by 4 bases and J by 7 bases, 16 bases remained unmatched. The germline CDR1 and CDR2 sequences are MDHEN and SYDVKM. The full variable domain, rest sourced from reference TRBV28 and TRBJ2-2, is DVKVTQSSRYLVKRTGEKVFLECVQDMDHENMFWYRQDPGLGLRLIYFSYDVKMKEKGDIPEGYSVSREKKERFSLILESASTNQTSMYLCASSSYDFSGSGVGELFFGEGSRLTVL.

This chain uses TRBV14 with TRBJ2-3, with 13 bases that match TRBD2. The CDR3 is 16 residues long. Germline loops: CDR1 SGHDN, CDR2 FVKESK. V lost 4 bases to trimming and J lost 9 bases; unmatched junction nucleotides: 10. The CDR3 region has the DNA TGTGCCAGCAGCCTTGGACTAGCGGGAGTTTTAAGAACGCAGTATTTT. Translating it yields CASSLGLAGVLRTQYF.

At least ten counts were recorded for this clonotype. The V gene is TRBV12-3 or TRBV12-4, the J gene TRBJ1-2; D not certain. The CDR3 sequence is 12 residues long. V was cut by 6 bases and J by 4 bases, with 9 bases left in between. CDR3 nucleotide sequence: TGTGCCAGCAGCCCGATTTTCTATGGCTACACCTTC. Its protein is CASSPIFYGYTF.

The rearrangement joins TRBV5-1 to TRBJ2-1; 11 bases agree with TRBD2. Germline loops: CDR1 SGHRS, CDR2 YFSETQ. V was clipped by 2 bases and J by 7 bases; unmatched bases: 2. The CDR3 is 14 residues long. As DNA, the CDR3 is TGCGCCAGCAGCTTTAGCGGGGGGGATAATGAGCAGTTCTTC. Protein sequence: CASSFSGGDNEQFF.

This chain uses TRBV7-9 with TRBJ1-1, with a possible D match to TRBD1 (6 bases). The CDR3 consists of 14 residues. Germline CDR1 reads SEHNR; CDR2 reads FQNEAQ (reference sequence). V was shortened by 6 bases and J by 4 bases, with 15 bases between the two germline ends. This CDR3 is CASSIYQGSTEAFF. The CDR3 DNA reads as TGTGCCAGCAGTATCTATCAGGGGTCCACTGAAGCTTTCTTT.

The genes are TRBV6-2 or TRBV6-3 and TRBJ2-5; 8 nucleotides align to TRBD2. Germline lookup yields CDR1 MNHEY and CDR2 SVGEGT. The CDR3 loop spans 14 amino acids. The V segment lost 5 bases and the J segment 4 bases; nucleotides outside the gene matches: 6. In DNA form, the CDR3 reads TGTGCCAGCAGTCGACTAGCGTGGGTAGAGACCCAGTACTTC. Translation: CASSRLAWVETQYF.

At least ten counts were recorded for this clonotype. CDR3 protein: CASSSSSGRVHEQYF. Written as DNA, the CDR3 is TGTGCCAGCAGTTCTTCTAGCGGGAGAGTTCACGAGCAGTACTTC. V gene TRBV28 combines with J gene TRBJ2-7; 10 nucleotides line up with TRBD2. Trimming took 4 bases from V and 5 from J; bases not matched to a gene: 8. The CDR3 is 15 residues long. The germline V gene has CDR1 MDHEN and CDR2 SYDVKM.

This clonotype showed up many times. CDR3 bases: TGTGCCTGGGGACAGGGGACCGGATACGAGCAGTACTTC. Its translation is CAWGQGTGYEQYF. This chain connects TRBV30 to TRBJ2-7, with 9 positions matching TRBD1. The ends lost 5 bases at V and 4 bases at J; junction bases unmatched: 6. The CDR3 sequence is 13 residues long. Germline CDR1 is GTSNPN and CDR2 is SVGIG (reference sequence).

This clonotype was observed many times. The chain is built from TRBV5-1 and TRBJ1-2; no reliable D call. V lost 0 bases to trimming and J lost 3 bases, with 12 bases between them. The CDR3 sequence is 15 residues long. From germline, CDR1 is SGHRS and CDR2 YFSETQ. The CDR3 protein is CASSLVGGPDYGYTF. The DNA of the CDR3 is TGCGCCAGCAGCTTGGTGGGAGGTCCCGACTATGGCTACACCTTC.

The chain has TRBV7-9 and TRBJ2-1, with 10 nucleotides matching TRBD1. J was trimmed by 7 bases and V by 4 bases; bases with no gene match: 7. The CDR3 sequence is 15 residues long. The V gene's germline CDR1 is SEHNR and CDR2 FQNEAQ (reference sequence). Written as DNA, the CDR3 is TGTGCCAGCAGCTCACCGGGACAGGGGATAAATGAGCAGTTCTTC. This sequence encodes CASSSPGQGINEQFF.

The chain links TRBV4-1 to TRBJ2-7; 8 bases fit TRBD1. Germline V CDR1 and CDR2: MGHRA, YSYEKL. The CDR3 runs to 15 residues. Trimming cost V 3 bases and J 6 bases; bases outside gene matches: 10. The CDR3 region is CASSHHGTGGTEQYF. In DNA, the CDR3 is TGCGCCAGCAGCCATCACGGGACAGGCGGCACCGAGCAGTACTTC.

This clonotype was found many times. The chain employs TRBV11-2 and TRBJ2-1, with D perhaps TRBD1 or TRBD2 (5 bases each). The CDR3 contains 18 residues. Germline V CDR1 and CDR2: SGHAT, FQNNGV. V shed 1 base and J shed 4 bases, with 20 bases lying between them. This chain's CDR3 is CASSLGSVSGAQYNEQFF. The CDR3, as DNA: TGTGCCAGCAGCTTAGGGTCGGTGTCCGGGGCCCAGTACAATGAGCAGTTCTTC.

To note about this clonotype: One end of the junction varies from germline; a read error may be responsible. This sequence joins TRBV10-3 and TRBJ2-3, with a possible D match to TRBD1 (6 bases). The CDR3 spans 13 residues. CDR1 and CDR2 (germline): ENHRY, SYGVKD. The CDR3 loop is CAITVGATDTRYF. The CDR3 nucleotides are TGTGCCATCACCGTGGGGGCCACAGATACGCGGTATTTT.

The J gene is TRBJ2-7, the V gene TRBV20-1; TRBD1 is a possible D gene (6 bases). The CDR3 has 13 residues. V lost 7 bases and J lost 0, with 13 bases in between. CDR1 and CDR2 from the germline V gene are DFQATT and SNEGSKA (reference sequence). The CDR3 DNA reads as TGCAGTGGGAACAGGGTACCCTCCTACGAGCAGTACTTC. Its protein is CSGNRVPSYEQYF.

The chain recombines TRBV30 with TRBJ1-4; 10 nucleotides agree with TRBD1. Losses at the gene ends were 2 bases for V and 6 bases for J; bases not matched to a gene: 3. Germline CDR1 is GTSNPN and CDR2 is SVGIG (reference sequence). This CDR3 spans 14 amino acids. The CDR3 region is CAWSSGTGDEKLFF. Here the CDR3 DNA reads TGTGCCTGGAGTTCCGGGACAGGGGATGAAAAACTGTTTTTT.

This clonotype was seen repeatedly, ten times or more. The chain employs TRBV5-1 and TRBJ2-1, with TRBD2 as a possible D gene (5 bases). Germline assignment: CDR1 SGHRS and CDR2 YFSETQ. The CDR3 is made up of 13 amino acids. Trimming took off 5 bases at V and 5 bases at J, with 11 bases between the two ends. The CDR3 region is CASRQADHNEQFF. The DNA of the CDR3 is TGCGCCAGCAGGCAAGCGGACCACAATGAGCAGTTCTTC.

This clonotype showed up just a few times. The V call is TRBV5-1, the J call TRBJ2-7; D is uncertain. This CDR3 contains 13 residues. From germline, CDR1 is SGHRS and CDR2 YFSETQ. Deletions cut 1 base from V and 2 bases from J, with 7 bases between. Here the CDR3 DNA reads TGCGCCAGCAGCTTGAGCTTAACCTACGAGCAGTACTTC. It yields the protein CASSLSLTYEQYF.

This clonotype showed up just a few times. The junction differs from germline at one of its ends, possibly a read error. The chain has TRBV10-3 and TRBJ1-3; 7 bases fit TRBD1. There are 16 residues in the CDR3. Germline V lookup: CDR1 ENHRY, CDR2 SYGVKD. CDR3 nucleotide sequence: TGTGCCAGCAGTTATTGGGACAGTATCTCTGGAAACACCATATATTTT. This translates into CASSYWDSISGNTIYF.

The rearrangement joins TRBV6-1 to TRBJ1-1; TRBD1 is a possible D gene (6 bases). Trimming took off 8 bases at V and 1 base at J, with 11 bases between the two ends. This CDR3 contains 13 residues. Germline lookup yields CDR1 MNHNS and CDR2 SASEGT. CDR3 sequence: CASGGGPNTEAFF. The CDR3 nucleotides are TGTGCCAGCGGGGGCGGACCGAACACTGAAGCTTTCTTT.

This clonotype was observed at least ten times. The J gene is TRBJ2-1, the V gene TRBV11-2; D may be TRBD1 or TRBD2 (5 bases each). Per germline, CDR1 SGHAT and CDR2 FQNNGV. V was cut by 2 bases and J by 6 bases, with 14 bases left in between. The CDR3 has 15 amino acids. The CDR3 nucleotides read TGTGCCAGCAGCTTACAGGGAGTGGGGAGCAATGAGCAGTTCTTC. It translates to CASSLQGVGSNEQFF.

In its sample, this clonotype was seen many times. The chain employs TRBV11-2 and TRBJ2-5; D not resolved. The V end was cut by 5 bases, the J end by 1 base, with 5 bases between. The CDR3 loop spans 12 amino acids. CDR1 is SGHAT and CDR2 is FQNNGV in the germline V gene. The CDR3 reads CASSPIQETQYF. CDR3 sequence (DNA): TGTGCCAGCAGCCCGATCCAAGAGACCCAGTACTTC.

V usage is TRBV5-5 and J usage is TRBJ2-2, with a weak D call TRBD1 (7 bases). Trimming took 5 bases from V and 2 from J, leaving 19 bases between them. Germline V gene sequence: CDR1 SGHKS, CDR2 YYEKEE (reference sequence). The CDR3 extends over 17 amino acids. The CDR3 is CASSRPSGGFNTGELFF. In DNA form, the CDR3 reads TGTGCCAGCAGTCGTCCCTCAGGGGGGTTTAACACCGGGGAGCTGTTTTTT.

This clonotype was recorded many times. The chain links TRBV3-1 to TRBJ1-1; D is undetermined. This CDR3 is 11 amino acids long. V was shortened by 1 base and J by 10 bases, with 7 bases between the two germline ends. Germline CDR1 reads LGHDT; CDR2 reads YNNKEL (reference sequence). CDR3 sequence (DNA): TGTGCCAGCAGCCAAGGGTTGGGAGCTTTCTTT. It specifies CASSQGLGAFF. The whole variable domain, filled in from reference TRBV3-1 and TRBJ1-1, reads DTAVSQTPKYLVTQMGNDKSIKCEQNLGHDTMYWYKQDSKKFLKIMFSYNNKELIINETVPNRFSPKSPDKAHLNLHINSLELGDSAVYFCASSQGLGAFFGQGTRLTVV.

This clonotype was counted many times. V is TRBV18 and J is TRBJ2-3; no reliable D call. V lost 5 bases and J 4 bases, leaving 13 bases between the germline ends. The CDR3 is 14 amino acids. In germline, CDR1 is KGHSH, CDR2 LQKENI. Written as DNA, the CDR3 is TGTGCCAGCTCAGCTGTGGCTGCGGCAGATACGCAGTATTTT. Protein: CASSAVAAADTQYF.

This clonotype appeared many times. The DNA for the CDR3 is TGTGCCAGCAGCCTTGGACAGGGGGCTCAAAACATTCAGTACTTC. It specifies CASSLGQGAQNIQYF. This chain uses TRBV11-2 with TRBJ2-4; TRBD1 matches 11 bases. Germline V CDR1 and CDR2: SGHAT, FQNNGV. The CDR3 has 15 amino acids. V trimming: 5 bases; J trimming: 5 bases; junction bases outside the gene matches: 5.

This clonotype has just a few counts. The chain recombines TRBV28 with TRBJ1-2; tentatively, D is TRBD1 (5 bases). Germline-derived CDR1 and CDR2 are MDHEN and SYDVKM. V was pared by 7 bases and J by 5 bases, with 17 bases between. This CDR3 comprises 14 residues. In DNA, the CDR3 is TGTGCCAGCACCCCGTGGGGGGAGGGTTATGGCTACACCTTC. Protein: CASTPWGEGYGYTF.

The rearrangement joins TRBV19 to TRBJ1-2; 7 bases match TRBD1. The CDR3 covers 15 residues. The ends lost 3 bases at V and 1 base at J; junction bases unmatched: 5. Per the germline V gene, CDR1 is LNHDA and CDR2 is SQIVND (reference sequence). CDR3 amino acids: CASSITGQVNYGYTF. CDR3 coding DNA: TGTGCCAGTAGTATTACCGGACAGGTTAACTATGGCTACACCTTC.

As for this clonotype: A much larger clonotype is one base distant, so this may be a read error. The chain links TRBV28 to TRBJ2-3; 10 bases are a match to TRBD2. The CDR3 spans 15 residues. Germline lookup yields CDR1 MDHEN and CDR2 SYDVKM. V was clipped by 5 bases and J by 5 bases; unmatched bases: 7. CDR3 residues: CASSSPSGRVDTQYF. CDR3 DNA: TGTGCCAGCAGTAGCCCTAGCGGGAGAGTAGATACGCAGTATTTT.

This clonotype was found many times. This CDR3 is CASSFQGASEAFF. CDR3 bases: TGTGCCAGCAGCTTCCAGGGGGCATCTGAAGCTTTCTTT. The V and J genes are TRBV11-2 and TRBJ1-1; 8 bases are a match to TRBD1. This CDR3 comprises 13 residues. The junction had 3 bases not matched to a gene; V was cut back by 3 bases and J by 6 bases. Per the germline V gene, CDR1 is SGHAT and CDR2 is FQNNGV. Together with reference TRBV11-2 and TRBJ1-1, the CDR3 gives the full variable domain: EAGVAQSPRYKIIEKRQSVAFWCNPISGHATLYWYQQILGQGPKLLIQFQNNGVVDDSQLPKDRFSAERLKGVDSTLKIQPAKLEDSAVYLCASSFQGASEAFFGQGTRLTVV.

This clonotype has more than one count but fewer than ten. The chain couples TRBV6-2 or TRBV6-3 to TRBJ2-3; the D gene is possibly TRBD2 (5 bases). The CDR3 sequence is 15 residues long. Trimming cost V 7 bases and J 2 bases, with 16 bases left between them. The germline gives CDR1 MNHEY, CDR2 SVGEGT. The CDR3 DNA follows: TGTGCCAGCAACCCGGGATCACCCTACACAGATACGCAGTATTTT. Encoded protein: CASNPGSPYTDTQYF.